The T cell receptor beta chain under discussion was sequenced for a study of spatial heterogeneity in lung cancer. Germline CDR1 and CDR2: SGHTA and FQGNSA. V lost 6 bases and J lost 1; bases outside the gene matches: 5. This CDR3 is built from 15 residues. Noted time point: sample taken at primary tumor resection. TCRdb reanalysed the 5' RACE reads using MiXCR and keeps one entry per CDR3 protein. This sample has roughly 40,000 distinct CDR3 sequences, with under 7.5% found just once. This TCR was recovered from a female donor with early-stage non-small cell lung cancer. This chain joins TRBV7-2 and TRBJ2-4, with 8 bases fitting TRBD2. Sequencing used PBMCs, obtained at surgery. The CDR3 region is CASSPGGAAKNIQYF. As DNA, the CDR3 is TGTGCCAGCAGTCCGGGAGGGGCCGCCAAAAACATTCAGTACTTC.